Shown below are 11 T cell receptor beta chains from a single sample sequenced in a study of cytomegalovirus exposure and HLA in healthy donors. Vbeta (60) and Jbeta (13) primers were used in the PCR. Measured with immunoSEQ multiplex PCR; TCRdb has only the in-frame clones, and not every one. The sample holds approximately 140,000 clones; nearly 80% are singletons and the top ten take just over 5%. What was sequenced was PBMCs. The origin of the receptors is a male donor in good health and CMV-seronegative.

The chain uses TRBV10-3 and TRBJ2-3, with 10 nucleotides matching TRBD2. The V segment lost 6 bases and the J segment 2 bases; nucleotides outside the gene matches: 5. Germline V gene data show CDR1 as ENHRY and CDR2 as SYGVKD. The CDR3 spans 15 residues. The CDR3 coding sequence is TGTGCCATCAGCAAACTAGCGGGGATCACAGATACGCAGTATTTT. This translates into CAISKLAGITDTQYF.

The chain employs TRBV19 and TRBJ1-1, with D possibly matching TRBD1 (6 bases). Germline lookup yields CDR1 LNHDA and CDR2 SQIVND (reference sequence). Trimming stripped 6 bases from V and 1 base from J, with 9 bases between. The CDR3 extends over 13 amino acids. CDR3 in amino acids: CASREQGNTEAFF. The CDR3 nucleotides read TGTGCCAGTAGGGAACAGGGGAACACTGAAGCTTTCTTT.

This chain uses TRBV4-3 with TRBJ2-2; 14 bases are shared with TRBD2. J gave up 0 bases and V 3 bases, and 0 bases lay outside the gene matches. CDR3 length equals 17 residues. Germline V gene lookup returns CDR1 LGHNA and CDR2 YSLEER. The CDR3 here is CASSQGLAGANTGELFF. The CDR3 nucleotides are TGCGCCAGCAGCCAGGGACTAGCGGGGGCGAACACCGGGGAGCTGTTTTTT.

The chain combines TRBV11-2 with TRBJ2-5; TRBD2 matches 7 bases. This CDR3 has 15 amino acids. V was pared by 5 bases and J by 5 bases, with 11 bases of the junction left unmatched. The germline V gene has CDR1 SGHAT and CDR2 FQNNGV. The DNA for the CDR3 is TGTGCCAGCAGCCTACCCTCCGGGCGGGAGGAGACCCAGTACTTC. This codes for CASSLPSGREETQYF.

The J gene is TRBJ1-1, the V gene TRBV6-6; weak D call: TRBD1 (5 bases). Deletions cut 6 bases from V and 3 bases from J, with 14 bases between. CDR3 length: 14 residues. Germline loops: CDR1 MNHNY, CDR2 SVGAGI (reference sequence). CDR3 protein: CASSRQGTYTEAFF. Written as DNA, the CDR3 is TGTGCCAGCAGCCGCCAGGGTACGTACACTGAAGCTTTCTTT.

The chain employs TRBV4-3 and TRBJ1-2, with D tentatively TRBD1 (6 bases). The CDR3 length is 15 residues. Germline V gene data show CDR1 as LGHNA and CDR2 as YSLEER. Trimming took 3 bases from V and 5 from J, leaving 16 bases between them. The CDR3 nucleotides are TGCGCCAGCAGCCATGATCGAACAGGGAAATATGGCTACACCTTC. It specifies CASSHDRTGKYGYTF.

This chain connects TRBV30 to TRBJ1-1; TRBD1 aligns across 11 bases. V shed 1 base, J shed 6 bases, and the junction held 7 bases outside the gene matches. Germline loops: CDR1 GTSNPN, CDR2 SVGIG (reference sequence). This CDR3 spans 15 amino acids. In DNA, the CDR3 is TGTGCCTGGAGTGGCCCGGGACAGGGGGTGGCTGAAGCTTTCTTT. Residues: CAWSGPGQGVAEAFF. The full variable domain, rest sourced from reference TRBV30 and TRBJ1-1, is SQTIHQWPATLVQPVGSPLSLECTVEGTSNPNLYWYRQAAGRGLQLLFYSVGIGQISSEVPQNLSASRPQDRQFILSSKKLLLSDSGFYLCAWSGPGQGVAEAFFGQGTRLTVV.

The chain combines TRBV11-1 with TRBJ1-3; 7 nucleotides align to TRBD1. The length of the CDR3 is 14 residues. The V gene's germline CDR1 is SGHAT and CDR2 FQDESV (reference sequence). Germline trimming cut 5 bases from V and 5 bases from J; bases unmatched to any gene: 6. In DNA, the CDR3 is TGTGCCAGCAGCCTAAACAGGGGACGAAACACCATATATTTT. Translation gives CASSLNRGRNTIYF.

This clone was recorded once. DNA for the CDR3: TGTGCCAGCAGCTTACCTCATGGGGGGGCAAATTCACCCCTCCACTTT. It encodes CASSLPHGGANSPLHF. The V gene is TRBV5-4, the J gene TRBJ1-6, with a tentative D call TRBD1 (6 bases). Germline V gives CDR1 SGHNT, CDR2 YYREEE (reference sequence). The V gene lost 2 bases and the J gene lost 7 bases, with 16 bases spanning the gap. The CDR3 is 16 residues long.

The chain uses TRBV10-3 and TRBJ1-1; TRBD1 matches 12 bases. Per germline, CDR1 ENHRY and CDR2 SYGVKD. CDR3 length: 14 amino acids. The ends lost 4 bases at V and 11 bases at J; junction bases unmatched: 8. CDR3 region: CAISAGTGGAWAFF. Here the CDR3 DNA reads TGTGCCATCAGTGCCGGGACAGGGGGCGCGTGGGCTTTCTTT.

The rearrangement joins TRBV5-1 to TRBJ2-3; 8 positions match TRBD2. The V gene end was trimmed by 2 bases and the J gene end by 4 bases; junction bases not matched to a gene: 3. This CDR3 is built from 14 residues. CDR1 SGHRS and CDR2 YFSETQ come from the germline V gene. This CDR3 reads CASSFSGAADTQYF. CDR3 in DNA: TGCGCCAGCAGCTTTAGCGGGGCCGCAGATACGCAGTATTTT.